The next 21 T cell receptor beta chains were all read from a single sample in a study of response to subunit inactivated influenza vaccine. TCRdb ran MiXCR on the RT-PCR reads and lists one entry per CDR3 protein. The sample records roughly 190,000 distinct CDR3 sequences, under 15% being singletons. The sample here was CD8+ T cells sorted from PBMCs, taken more than 4 days after vaccination. The receptors were gathered from a man aged 50 to 60 who received an inactivated influenza vaccine.

The chain joins TRBV29-1 to TRBJ2-1, with D maybe TRBD2 (6 bases). The germline gives CDR1 SQVTM, CDR2 ANQGSEA. The CDR3 extends over 14 amino acids. V dropped 6 bases and J dropped 4 bases, with 16 bases sitting between them. The CDR3 region is CSVGGIAEYNEQFF. DNA of the CDR3: TGCAGCGTGGGGGGTATAGCGGAGTACAATGAGCAGTTCTTC.

This clonotype was seen a handful of times. J is TRBJ1-1 and V is TRBV11-2, with TRBD1 matching over 8 bases. The CDR3 totals 15 residues. Trimming took 4 bases from V and 3 from J; bases not matched to a gene: 7. Germline V gene sequence: CDR1 SGHAT, CDR2 FQNNGV. CDR3 sequence (DNA): TGTGCCAGCAGCTGGGTCAGGGGGCAGGACACTGAAGCTTTCTTT. Translation: CASSWVRGQDTEAFF. Variable domain in full (rest from reference TRBV11-2 and TRBJ1-1): EAGVAQSPRYKIIEKRQSVAFWCNPISGHATLYWYQQILGQGPKLLIQFQNNGVVDDSQLPKDRFSAERLKGVDSTLKIQPAKLEDSAVYLCASSWVRGQDTEAFFGQGTRLTVV.

This clonotype turned up a few times. The gene calls are TRBV6-5 and TRBJ2-7; either TRBD1 or TRBD2 may supply D (5 bases each). The CDR3 has 14 amino acids. The germline CDR1 and CDR2 sequences are MNHEY and SVGAGI. The V gene lost 0 bases and the J gene lost 6 bases, with 12 bases spanning the gap. The CDR3 coding sequence is TGTGCCAGCAGTTACTCCGGGGCTGAGTTCGAGCAGTACTTC. Its protein is CASSYSGAEFEQYF.

The rearrangement uses TRBV28 and TRBJ2-3, with D possibly being TRBD1 (6 bases). This CDR3 is built from 14 residues. V lost 0 bases, J lost 2 bases, and 6 bases lay in between. CDR1 MDHEN and CDR2 SYDVKM come from the germline V gene. CDR3 sequence: CASSLWGATDTQYF. DNA for the CDR3: TGTGCCAGCAGTTTATGGGGGGCCACAGATACGCAGTATTTT.

There are many counts of this clonotype. The rearrangement links TRBV9 to TRBJ2-2; TRBD2 agrees at 8 bases. From germline, CDR1 is SGDLS and CDR2 YYNGEE. V lost 6 bases to trimming and J lost 4 bases; unmatched junction nucleotides: 8. This CDR3 has 15 amino acids. The CDR3 sequence is CASKEGSGTTGELFF. CDR3 DNA sequence: TGTGCCAGCAAAGAGGGTAGCGGGACCACCGGGGAGCTGTTTTTT. Using reference TRBV9 and TRBJ2-2 for the parts outside the CDR3, the full variable domain is DSGVTQTPKHLITATGQRVTLRCSPRSGDLSVYWYQQSLDQGLQFLIQYYNGEERAKGNILERFSAQQFPDLHSELNLSSLELGDSALYFCASKEGSGTTGELFFGEGSRLTVL.

The chain has TRBV2 and TRBJ2-4, with TRBD1 identical over 7 bases. Germline CDR1 SNHLY, CDR2 FYNNEI. V lost 5 bases, J lost 1 base, and 5 bases stayed unmatched. This CDR3 is 15 amino acids long. The CDR3 sequence is CASSSQGWAKNIQYF. The CDR3 nucleotides read TGTGCCAGCAGTTCACAGGGGTGGGCCAAAAACATTCAGTACTTC.

This clonotype was picked up many times. Written as DNA, the CDR3 is TGCAGCGTGGGGATCTACAATGAGCAGTTCTTC. It encodes CSVGIYNEQFF. This rearrangement joins TRBV29-1 to TRBJ2-1; D is ambiguous. Per germline, CDR1 SQVTM and CDR2 ANQGSEA. Trimming took off 6 bases at V and 3 bases at J, with 6 bases between the two ends. This CDR3 is 11 amino acids long.

The chain employs TRBV27 and TRBJ2-3; 10 bases match TRBD2. CDR1 and CDR2 from the germline V gene are MNHEY and SMNVEV (reference sequence). The CDR3 contains 15 residues. J lost 6 bases, V lost 3 bases, and 6 bases had no gene match. CDR3 nucleotides: TGTGCCAGCAGTTTGCCAGCGGGGGGGCTGGATACGCAGTATTTT. This gives the protein CASSLPAGGLDTQYF.

This clonotype was detected only a few times. This rearrangement joins TRBV7-9 to TRBJ2-7, with 8 bases aligning to TRBD1. V trimming: 5 bases; J trimming: 6 bases; junction bases outside the gene matches: 3. The length of the CDR3 is 12 residues. Per germline, CDR1 SEHNR and CDR2 FQNEAQ (reference sequence). The CDR3 is CASSHGQGEQYF. The CDR3 region has the DNA TGTGCCAGCAGCCACGGACAGGGCGAGCAGTACTTC.

The chain is built from TRBV5-1 and TRBJ2-7; 8 nucleotides agree with TRBD1. The CDR3 totals 13 residues. Germline V lookup: CDR1 SGHRS, CDR2 YFSETQ. The junction had 4 bases not matched to a gene; V was cut back by 3 bases and J by 5 bases. The CDR3 is CASSYGQGHEQYF. CDR3 DNA: TGCGCCAGCAGCTACGGACAGGGCCACGAGCAGTACTTC.

Concerning this clonotype itself: At one end the junction does not follow the germline gene, possibly because of a read error. The rearrangement links TRBV7-7 to TRBJ2-5, with D unclear. Per the germline V gene, CDR1 is SSHAT and CDR2 is FNYEAQ (reference sequence). The CDR3 is made up of 14 amino acids. In DNA form, the CDR3 reads TGTGCTAGCAGCTTAGGGCCCCGCCTAGAGACCCAGTACTTC. Translated, it gives CASSLGPRLETQYF.

The genes are TRBV9 and TRBJ2-7; 8 bases agree with TRBD1. V was clipped by 4 bases and J by 2 bases; unmatched bases: 20. From germline, CDR1 is SGDLS and CDR2 YYNGEE. This CDR3 is 19 amino acids long. The CDR3 DNA sequence: TGTGCCAGCAGCCTTGGGGCTGCGAACCGGGACAGGTTACCCTACGAGCAGTACTTC. Its protein is CASSLGAANRDRLPYEQYF.

This clonotype was seen repeatedly, ten times or more. The chain uses TRBV12-3 or TRBV12-4 and TRBJ2-3; no reliable D call. Deletions cut 1 base from V and 2 bases from J, with 4 bases between. The CDR3 length is 13 residues. The CDR3 region has the DNA TGTGCCAGCAGTTTAGGGGACACAGATACGCAGTATTTT. Its protein product is CASSLGDTDTQYF.

The J gene is TRBJ2-3, the V gene TRBV7-8; TRBD1 aligns across 9 bases. The germline V gene has CDR1 SGHVS and CDR2 FQNEAQ. The CDR3 has 17 amino acids. The ends lost 5 bases at V and 2 bases at J; junction bases unmatched: 11. For the CDR3, the DNA is TGTGCCAGCAGCATGCCCCCGACAGGGGGGGACACAGATACGCAGTATTTT. Translating gives CASSMPPTGGDTDTQYF.

The chain employs TRBV6-1 and TRBJ1-2; perhaps TRBD1 as D (6 bases). Trimming stripped 5 bases from V and 4 bases from J, with 17 bases between. Germline lookup yields CDR1 MNHNS and CDR2 SASEGT. The CDR3 extends over 15 amino acids. CDR3 nucleotides: TGTGCCAGCAGTCAGATACAGGGCATCGGCTATGGCTACACCTTC. This sequence encodes CASSQIQGIGYGYTF.

The V gene is TRBV12-3 or TRBV12-4, the J gene TRBJ2-7; 10 bases map to TRBD2. The CDR3 spans 14 residues. The junction had 4 bases not matched to a gene; V was cut back by 5 bases and J by 3 bases. The chain's CDR3 is CASSPTSGIYEQYF. The CDR3 nucleotides are TGTGCCAGCAGTCCAACTAGCGGGATCTACGAGCAGTACTTC.

The sample holds a few counts of this clonotype. The rearrangement uses TRBV9 and TRBJ2-7; D possibly uses TRBD1 or TRBD2 (6 bases each). CDR3 length equals 15 residues. Germline CDR1 and CDR2: SGDLS and YYNGEE. The ends were cut back, 3 bases at V and 2 bases at J, with 15 bases in the middle. The CDR3 DNA reads as TGTGCCAGCAGCGCTGAGACAGGACTAACCTACGAGCAGTACTTC. It encodes CASSAETGLTYEQYF.

This clonotype was seen only a few times. The V and J genes are TRBV4-2 and TRBJ2-5; TRBD2 matches 8 bases. The germline V gene has CDR1 LGHNA and CDR2 YNFKEQ. The CDR3 contains 16 residues. V was pared by 0 bases and J by 2 bases, with 5 bases of the junction left unmatched. DNA of the CDR3: TGTGCCAGCAGCCAAGAGGCTAGCGGGTATCAAGAGACCCAGTACTTC. Protein product: CASSQEASGYQETQYF.

This clonotype appeared a few times. J is TRBJ2-2 and V is TRBV28, with TRBD2 matching over 11 bases. CDR1 and CDR2 (germline): MDHEN, SYDVKM. This CDR3 is built from 17 residues. V was pared by 5 bases and J by 1 base, with 6 bases of the junction left unmatched. The DNA for the CDR3 is TGTGCCAGCAGTCTCTCACTAGCGGGAGAGAACACCGGGGAGCTGTTTTTT. It translates to CASSLSLAGENTGELFF.

This chain connects TRBV9 to TRBJ2-2; 7 nucleotides line up with TRBD2. The CDR3 totals 15 residues. Germline trimming cut 4 bases from V and 7 bases from J; bases unmatched to any gene: 10. The germline V gene has CDR1 SGDLS and CDR2 YYNGEE. As DNA, the CDR3 is TGTGCCAGCAGCCTGAGGACTAGTCTGAGCGGGGAGCTGTTTTTT. Translating it yields CASSLRTSLSGELFF.

In this sample, this clonotype turned up a few times. The chain combines TRBV12-3 or TRBV12-4 with TRBJ1-2; the D gene is possibly TRBD1 (5 bases). The CDR3 runs 15 residues. Trimming removed 0 bases from V and 5 bases from J, with 13 bases in between. The CDR3 is CASSLAPGLRYGYTF. The CDR3 DNA reads as TGTGCCAGCAGTTTAGCGCCGGGGCTAAGATATGGCTACACCTTC.